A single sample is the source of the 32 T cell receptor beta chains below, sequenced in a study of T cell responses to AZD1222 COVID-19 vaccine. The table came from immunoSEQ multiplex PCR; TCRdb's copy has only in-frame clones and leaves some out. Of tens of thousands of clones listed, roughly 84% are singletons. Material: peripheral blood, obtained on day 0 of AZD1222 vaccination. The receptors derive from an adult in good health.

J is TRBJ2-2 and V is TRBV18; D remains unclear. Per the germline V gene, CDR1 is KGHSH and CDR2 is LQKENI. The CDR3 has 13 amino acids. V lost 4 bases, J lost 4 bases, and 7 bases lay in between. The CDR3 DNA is TGTGCCAGCTCACGGGATATCACCGGGGAGCTGTTTTTT. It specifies CASSRDITGELFF.

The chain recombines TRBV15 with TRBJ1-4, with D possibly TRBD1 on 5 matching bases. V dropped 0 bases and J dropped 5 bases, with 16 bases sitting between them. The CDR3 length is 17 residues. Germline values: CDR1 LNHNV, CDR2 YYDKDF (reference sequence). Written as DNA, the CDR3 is TGTGCCACCAGCAGAGATCTCGGGCAGGGCCTCAATGAAAAACTGTTTTTT. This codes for CATSRDLGQGLNEKLFF.

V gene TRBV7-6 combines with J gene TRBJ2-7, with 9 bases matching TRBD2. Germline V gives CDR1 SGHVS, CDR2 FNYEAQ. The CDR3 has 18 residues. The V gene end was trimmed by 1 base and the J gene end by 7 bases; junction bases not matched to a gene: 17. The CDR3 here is CASSLVALGSSGGGEQYF. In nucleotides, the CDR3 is TGTGCCAGCAGCTTAGTAGCGCTCGGGAGTAGCGGGGGAGGTGAGCAGTACTTC.

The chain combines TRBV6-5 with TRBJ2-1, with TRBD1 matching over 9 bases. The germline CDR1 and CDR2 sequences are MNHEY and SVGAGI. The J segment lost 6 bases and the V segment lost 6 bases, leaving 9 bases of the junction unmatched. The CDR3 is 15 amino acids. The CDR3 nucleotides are TGTGCCAGCAGCCTGGGACAGGGCTTTAGCAATGAGCAGTTCTTC. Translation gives CASSLGQGFSNEQFF.

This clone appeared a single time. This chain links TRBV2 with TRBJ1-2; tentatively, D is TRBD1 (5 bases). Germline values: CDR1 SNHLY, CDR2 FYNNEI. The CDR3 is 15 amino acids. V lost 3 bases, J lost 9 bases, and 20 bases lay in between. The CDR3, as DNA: TGTGCCAGCAGTGACCCCGCAGGCCAGGGTTGGAGCTACACCTTC. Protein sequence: CASSDPAGQGWSYTF.

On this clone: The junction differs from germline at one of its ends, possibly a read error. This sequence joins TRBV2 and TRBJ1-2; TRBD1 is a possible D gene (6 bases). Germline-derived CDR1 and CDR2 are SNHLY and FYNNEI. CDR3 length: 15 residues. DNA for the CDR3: TGTGCCGGCAGGGGTCCAGTAACCCTCCTCAATGGCTACACCTTC. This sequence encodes CAGRGPVTLLNGYTF.

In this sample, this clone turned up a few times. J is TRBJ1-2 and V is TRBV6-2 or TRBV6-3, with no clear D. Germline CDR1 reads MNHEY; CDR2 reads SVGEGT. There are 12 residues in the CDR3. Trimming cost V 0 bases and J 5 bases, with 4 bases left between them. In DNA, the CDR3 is TGTGCCAGCAGTTACTCGGGGTATGGCTACACCTTC. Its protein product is CASSYSGYGYTF.

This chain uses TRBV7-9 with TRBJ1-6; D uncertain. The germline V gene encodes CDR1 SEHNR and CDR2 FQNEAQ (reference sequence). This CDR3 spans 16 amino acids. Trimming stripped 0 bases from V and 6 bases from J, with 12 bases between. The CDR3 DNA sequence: TGTGCCAGCAGCTTAGCGCCGGCAGGTCTTAATTCACCCCTCCACTTT. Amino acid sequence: CASSLAPAGLNSPLHF. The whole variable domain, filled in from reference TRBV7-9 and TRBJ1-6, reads DTGVSQNPRHKITKRGQNVTFRCDPISEHNRLYWYRQTLGQGPEFLTYFQNEAQLEKSRLLSDRFSAERPKGSFSTLEIQRTEQGDSAMYLCASSLAPAGLNSPLHFGNGTRLTVT.

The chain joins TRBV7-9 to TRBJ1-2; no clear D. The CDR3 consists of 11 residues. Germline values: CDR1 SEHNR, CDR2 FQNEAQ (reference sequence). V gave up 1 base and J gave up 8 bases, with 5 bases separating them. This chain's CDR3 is CASSLDVGYTF. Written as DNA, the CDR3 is TGTGCCAGCAGCTTAGATGTCGGCTACACCTTC.

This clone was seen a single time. CDR3 DNA sequence: TGTGCCAGCAGCCTGTATGGGGATCAGCCCCAGCATTTT. Encoded protein: CASSLYGDQPQHF. J is TRBJ1-5 and V is TRBV6-5; D remains ambiguous. V lost 6 bases to trimming and J lost 5 bases, with 11 bases between them. The CDR3 covers 13 residues. Germline V lookup: CDR1 MNHEY, CDR2 SVGAGI.

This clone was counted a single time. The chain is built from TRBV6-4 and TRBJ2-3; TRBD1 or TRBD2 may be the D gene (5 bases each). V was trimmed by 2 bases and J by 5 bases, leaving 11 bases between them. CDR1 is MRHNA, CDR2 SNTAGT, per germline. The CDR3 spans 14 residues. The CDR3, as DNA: TGTGCCAGCAGTGACCAGTTGGGGGTAGATACGCAGTATTTT. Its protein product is CASSDQLGVDTQYF.

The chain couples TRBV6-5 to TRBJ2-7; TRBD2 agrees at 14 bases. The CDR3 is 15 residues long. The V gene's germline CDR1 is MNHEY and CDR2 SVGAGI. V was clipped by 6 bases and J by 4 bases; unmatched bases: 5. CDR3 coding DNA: TGTGCCAGCAGCTTGACTAGCGGGGGGGCATACGAGCAGTACTTC. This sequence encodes CASSLTSGGAYEQYF.

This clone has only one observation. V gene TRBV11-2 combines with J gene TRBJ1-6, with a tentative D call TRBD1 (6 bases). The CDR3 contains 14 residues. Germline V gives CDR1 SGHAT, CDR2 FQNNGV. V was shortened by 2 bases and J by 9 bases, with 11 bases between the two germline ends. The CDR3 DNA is TGTGCCAGCAGCTTACCAGGGGAGAGTTCACCCCTCCACTTT. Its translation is CASSLPGESSPLHF. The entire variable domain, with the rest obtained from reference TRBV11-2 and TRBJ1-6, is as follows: EAGVAQSPRYKIIEKRQSVAFWCNPISGHATLYWYQQILGQGPKLLIQFQNNGVVDDSQLPKDRFSAERLKGVDSTLKIQPAKLEDSAVYLCASSLPGESSPLHFGNGTRLTVT.

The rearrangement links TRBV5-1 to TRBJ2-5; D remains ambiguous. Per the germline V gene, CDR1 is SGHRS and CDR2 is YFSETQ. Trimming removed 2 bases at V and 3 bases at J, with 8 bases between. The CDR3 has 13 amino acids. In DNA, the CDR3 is TGCGCCAGCAGCTTAATCACCAAAGAGACCCAGTACTTC. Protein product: CASSLITKETQYF. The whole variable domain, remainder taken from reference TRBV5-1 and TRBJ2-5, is KAGVTQTPRYLIKTRGQQVTLSCSPISGHRSVSWYQQTPGQGLQFLFEYFSETQRNKGNFPGRFSGRQFSNSRSEMNVSTLELGDSALYLCASSLITKETQYFGPGTRLLVL.

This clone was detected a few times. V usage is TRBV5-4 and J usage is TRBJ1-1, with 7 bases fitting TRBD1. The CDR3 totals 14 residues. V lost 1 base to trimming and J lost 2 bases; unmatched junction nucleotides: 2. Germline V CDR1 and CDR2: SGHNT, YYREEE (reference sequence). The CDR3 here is CASSLTGVNTEAFF. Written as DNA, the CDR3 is TGTGCCAGCAGCTTGACAGGGGTAAACACTGAAGCTTTCTTT.

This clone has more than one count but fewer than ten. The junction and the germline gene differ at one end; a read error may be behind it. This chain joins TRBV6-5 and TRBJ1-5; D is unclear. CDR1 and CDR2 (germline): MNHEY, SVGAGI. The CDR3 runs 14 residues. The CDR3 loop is CATSFLGGGQPQHF. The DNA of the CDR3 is TGTGCCACCAGTTTTTTGGGAGGAGGTCAGCCCCAGCATTTT.

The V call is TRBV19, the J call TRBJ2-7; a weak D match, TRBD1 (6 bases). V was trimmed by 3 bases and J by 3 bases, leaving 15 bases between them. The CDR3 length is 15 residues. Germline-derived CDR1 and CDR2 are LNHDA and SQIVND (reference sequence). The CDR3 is CASSMRAGEGYEQYF. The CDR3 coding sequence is TGTGCCAGTAGTATGAGGGCAGGGGAAGGCTACGAGCAGTACTTC.

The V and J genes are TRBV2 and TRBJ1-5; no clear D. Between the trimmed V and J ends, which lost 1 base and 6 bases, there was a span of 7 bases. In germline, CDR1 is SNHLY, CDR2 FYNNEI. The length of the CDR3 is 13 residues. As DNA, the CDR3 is TGTGCCAGCAGTGAAGGGGGTGCTCAGCCCCAGCATTTT. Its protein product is CASSEGGAQPQHF.

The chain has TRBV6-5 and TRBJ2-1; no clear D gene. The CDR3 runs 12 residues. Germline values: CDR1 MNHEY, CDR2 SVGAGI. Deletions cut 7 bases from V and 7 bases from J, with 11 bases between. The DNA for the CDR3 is TGTGCCAGCAAATTACTGGGGAATGAGCAGTTCTTC. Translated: CASKLLGNEQFF.

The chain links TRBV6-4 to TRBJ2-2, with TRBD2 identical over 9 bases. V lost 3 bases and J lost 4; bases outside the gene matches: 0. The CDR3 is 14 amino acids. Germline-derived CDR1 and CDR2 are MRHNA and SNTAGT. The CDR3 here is CASSEAGGTGELFF. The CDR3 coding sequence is TGTGCCAGCAGTGAAGCGGGGGGCACCGGGGAGCTGTTTTTT.

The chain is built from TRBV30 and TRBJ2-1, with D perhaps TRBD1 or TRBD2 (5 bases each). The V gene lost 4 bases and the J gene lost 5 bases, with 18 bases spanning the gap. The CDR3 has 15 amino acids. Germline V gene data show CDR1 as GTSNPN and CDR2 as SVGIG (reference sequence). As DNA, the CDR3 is TGTGCCTGGATCACTCCGGGACCTCAGGACAATGAGCAGTTCTTC. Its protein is CAWITPGPQDNEQFF.

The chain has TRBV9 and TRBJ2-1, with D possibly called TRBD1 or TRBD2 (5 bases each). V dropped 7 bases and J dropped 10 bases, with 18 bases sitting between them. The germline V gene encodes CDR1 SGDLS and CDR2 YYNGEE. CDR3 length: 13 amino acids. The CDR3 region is CASGPGPSREQFF. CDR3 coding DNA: TGTGCCAGCGGACCGGGGCCCTCGAGAGAGCAGTTCTTC. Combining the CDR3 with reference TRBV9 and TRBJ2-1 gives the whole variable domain DSGVTQTPKHLITATGQRVTLRCSPRSGDLSVYWYQQSLDQGLQFLIQYYNGEERAKGNILERFSAQQFPDLHSELNLSSLELGDSALYFCASGPGPSREQFFGPGTRLTVL.

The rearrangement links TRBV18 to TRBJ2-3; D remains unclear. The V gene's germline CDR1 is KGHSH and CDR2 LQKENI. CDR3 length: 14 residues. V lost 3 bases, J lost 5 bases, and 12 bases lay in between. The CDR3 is CASSPGSVGDTQYF. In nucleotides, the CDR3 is TGTGCCAGCTCACCGGGGTCGGTGGGAGATACGCAGTATTTT.

The CDR3: CASNPSGAQDPYNEQFF. CDR3 sequence (DNA): TGCGCCAGCAACCCGTCAGGGGCCCAGGATCCCTACAATGAGCAGTTCTTC. The rearrangement uses TRBV5-1 and TRBJ2-1; D might be TRBD1 (6 bases). Trimming took off 6 bases at V and 2 bases at J, with 21 bases between the two ends. Germline V gives CDR1 SGHRS, CDR2 YFSETQ. This CDR3 comprises 17 residues.

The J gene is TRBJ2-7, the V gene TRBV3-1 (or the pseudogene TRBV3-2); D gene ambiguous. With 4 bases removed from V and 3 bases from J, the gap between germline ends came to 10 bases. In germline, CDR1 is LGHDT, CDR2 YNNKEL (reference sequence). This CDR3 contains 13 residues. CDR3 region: CASSPATLYEQYF. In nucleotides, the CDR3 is TGTGCCAGCAGCCCCGCCACCCTCTACGAGCAGTACTTC.

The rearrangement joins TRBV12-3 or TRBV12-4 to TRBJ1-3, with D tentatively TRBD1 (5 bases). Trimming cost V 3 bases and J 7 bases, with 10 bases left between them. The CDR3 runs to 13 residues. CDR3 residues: CASSFGAGNTIYF. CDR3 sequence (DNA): TGTGCCAGCAGTTTTGGGGCAGGTAACACCATATATTTT.

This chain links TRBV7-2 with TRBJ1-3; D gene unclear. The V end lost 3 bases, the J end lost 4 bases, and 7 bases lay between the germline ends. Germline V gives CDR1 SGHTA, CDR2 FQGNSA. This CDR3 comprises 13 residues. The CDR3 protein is CASSFAWGNTIYF. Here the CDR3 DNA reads TGTGCCAGCAGCTTCGCCTGGGGAAACACCATATATTTT.

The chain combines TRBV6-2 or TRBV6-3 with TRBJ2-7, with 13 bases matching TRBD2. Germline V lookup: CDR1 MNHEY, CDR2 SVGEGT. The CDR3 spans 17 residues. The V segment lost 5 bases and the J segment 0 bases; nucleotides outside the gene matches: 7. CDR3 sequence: CASSKGLAGAFSYEQYF. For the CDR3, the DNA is TGTGCCAGCAGTAAAGGACTAGCGGGGGCCTTCTCCTACGAGCAGTACTTC.

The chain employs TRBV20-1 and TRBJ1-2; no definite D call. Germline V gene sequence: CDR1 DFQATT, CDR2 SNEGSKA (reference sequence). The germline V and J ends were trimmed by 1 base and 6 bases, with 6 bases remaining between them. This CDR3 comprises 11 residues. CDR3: CSARVGNGYTF. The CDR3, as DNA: TGCAGTGCTAGAGTGGGGAATGGCTACACCTTC.

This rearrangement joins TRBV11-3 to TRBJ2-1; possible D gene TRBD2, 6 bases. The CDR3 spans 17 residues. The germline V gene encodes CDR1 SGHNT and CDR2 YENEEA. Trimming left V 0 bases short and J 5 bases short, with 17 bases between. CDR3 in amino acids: CASSLDGTYQHDNEQFF. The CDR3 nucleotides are TGTGCCAGCAGCTTAGATGGGACTTATCAACACGACAATGAGCAGTTCTTC.

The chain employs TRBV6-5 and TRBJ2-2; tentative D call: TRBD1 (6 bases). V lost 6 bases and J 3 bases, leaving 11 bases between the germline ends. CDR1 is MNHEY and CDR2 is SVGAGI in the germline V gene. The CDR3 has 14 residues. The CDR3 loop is CASRRTEDTGELFF. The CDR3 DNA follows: TGTGCCAGCAGGAGGACAGAAGACACCGGGGAGCTGTTTTTT.

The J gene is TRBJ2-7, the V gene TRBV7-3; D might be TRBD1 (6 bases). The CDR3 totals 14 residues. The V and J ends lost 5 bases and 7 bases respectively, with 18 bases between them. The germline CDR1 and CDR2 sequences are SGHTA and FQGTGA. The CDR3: CASSLSRAQGEQYF. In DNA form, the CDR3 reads TGTGCCAGCAGCCTTTCCCGGGCCCAGGGGGAGCAGTACTTC. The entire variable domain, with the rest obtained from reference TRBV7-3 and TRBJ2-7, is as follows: GAGVSQTPSNKVTEKGKYVELRCDPISGHTALYWYRQSLGQGPEFLIYFQGTGAADDSGLPNDRFFAVRPEGSVSTLKIQRTERGDSAVYLCASSLSRAQGEQYFGPGTRLTVT.